This TCR beta chain comes out of a study of monozygotic twins with cystic fibrosis. Notes on this clone: What it binds is not known.

This CDR3 contains 16 residues. Trimming stripped 0 bases from V and 7 bases from J, with 15 bases between. Germline V gene lookup returns CDR1 MGHRA and CDR2 YSYEKL. The study's findings and limits: Nucleotide-identical clonotype sharing was significantly higher within monozygotic CF twin pairs than between unrelated CF individuals.

TCRdb keeps only in-frame clones here, not all; method: immunoSEQ multiplex PCR. The top ten clones hold around 0.19% of a sample with tens of thousands of clones, 85% to 95% of them seen once. The origin of this receptor is a boy between 2 and 10 years old with cystic fibrosis. The source material was blood. V usage is TRBV4-1 and J usage is TRBJ1-4; D is ambiguous. The CDR3 loop is CASSQEVHSRGEKLFF. DNA for the CDR3: TGCGCCAGCAGCCAAGAGGTCCATTCCCGGGGTGAAAAACTGTTTTTT.